These T cell receptor beta chains were read from a single sample in a study of CD8 T cells in ankylosing spondylitis. TCRdb analysed the 5' RACE reads with MiXCR anew, one entry per CDR3 protein. The sample contains some 220,000 distinct CDR3 sequences, about 7% of which appear only once. Sequencing input: blood, either unsorted or a sorted T cell fraction (not recorded which). Receptors originate from a male donor with ankylosing spondylitis. Both conserved end residues are part of each CDR3. The order of the fields is V gene, clone size, CDR3 protein. Part of the rows lack a size; the others show once, few, many or a class for expanded clones.

TRBV4-2,many,CASSQDLGGGETQYF
TRBV29-1,-,CSVENGSGTEAFF
TRBV30,-,CAWSPGNTEAFF
TRBV7-9,once,CASSSDRATSYF
TRBV7-9,few,CASRSGGETQYF
TRBV11-2,few,CASSGAGLGAGYTF
TRBV9,many,CASSAGLADFSYNEQFF
TRBV5-3,-,CARGPGTDLYEQYF
TRBV10-3,few,CAAGGNTIYF
TRBV5-6,few,CASSLGDSWSTDTQYF
TRBV28,-,CASSFRDTAYNEQFF
TRBV25-1,few,CASTDLNSPLHF
TRBV7-8,many,CASSLSGIQGSQTQYF
TRBV6-1,many,CAIRPRGQYGYTF
TRBV20-1,many,CSATSFGLIYNEQFF
TRBV6-1,many,CASSLRDRGKDDYGYTF
TRBV28,many,CASSLRLGVVGTDTQYF
TRBV28,many,CASSPRGRGGTEAFF
TRBV6-2/TRBV6-3,many,CASSSHGGYTF
TRBV12-3/TRBV12-4,many,CASRPGLGPEQYF
TRBV11-2,-,CASSFFSYEQYF
TRBV4-3,many,CASSQGGGRFEQFF
TRBV29-1,many,CSVDDGTQETQYF
TRBV4-1,-,CASSPLRPNVLTF
TRBV12-3/TRBV12-4,many,CASSLRSAVGYTF
TRBV6-1,-,CASSEALFPTEELFF
TRBV21-1,-,CASSKELDSTGTSGRAKNIQYF
TRBV6-2/TRBV6-3,-,CASSYSWGETYEQYF
TRBV4-3,many,CASSQDYIGAYEQYF
TRBV24-1,many,CATSEGRTGELFF
TRBV6-1,many,CASRRAHRPHNSPLHF
TRBV12-3/TRBV12-4,many,CASTNPRRNYGYTF
TRBV5-6,many,CASSFSWGPGRNQPQHF
TRBV7-2,few,CASSFLTYNEQFF
TRBV20-1,many,CSARFKDIYGYTF
TRBV5-6,many,CASSLWTGTSYEQYF
TRBV28,once,CASSLSPGGYGYTF
TRBV10-3,few,CAISYGLLAYQISTDTQYF
TRBV2,-,CASSRGPGSTDTQYF
TRBV27,many,CASSFQGAGETQYF
TRBV27,-,CASSQTGTSRVDEQFF
TRBV12-3/TRBV12-4,-,CASSYPPGLAGPDTQYF
TRBV30,-,CAWWDFGNEQFF
TRBV29-1,many,CSVEGETTEAFF
TRBV27,many,CASRPGLGRDDEAFF
TRBV12-3/TRBV12-4,few,CASTIGGEGSNEQFF
TRBV12-3/TRBV12-4,-,CTSSYVDRVLAKNIQYF
TRBV28,many,CASSNRRDSYQPQHF
TRBV6-6,-,CASSWGSLDEQFF